This entry concerns a single T cell receptor (beta chain). Each TCR cDNA molecule bore a unique molecular identifier. TCRdb ran MiXCR on the 5' RACE reads and lists one entry per CDR3 protein. The sample contains about 120,000 distinct CDR3 sequences, more than 9% of which appear only once. This sample is part of a study of spatial heterogeneity in lung cancer. Study-wide context: The 72 donors had untreated early-stage non-small cell lung cancer. Consistent detection of more beta-chain than alpha-chain sequences was observed.

The CDR3 spans 15 residues. The germline V gene has CDR1 DFQATT and CDR2 SNEGSKA (reference sequence). Trimming shortened V by 1 base and J by 3 bases, and 15 bases separated the two germline ends. Time point specified: blood at routine non-recurrence follow-up after resection. Unsorted tumor, nontumor lung tissue or cryopreserved PBMC supplied the whole RNA. This rearrangement joins TRBV20-1 to TRBJ2-5, with D possibly TRBD1 on 5 matching bases. Sequenced here: PBMCs, sampled at follow-up. The clonotype originates from a male donor with early-stage non-small cell lung cancer. DNA for the CDR3: TGCAGTGCTAGAGTCCCGACAGCAAGGGAAGAGACCCAGTACTTC. This translates into CSARVPTAREETQYF.